One sample yielded the 14 T cell receptor beta chains listed below, sequenced in a study of siplizumab effects on memory and regulatory T cells. Here immunoSEQ multiplex PCR was the method, and the copy in TCRdb shows in-frame clones only, minus some. The sample holds over 100,000 clones; roughly 94% are singletons and the top ten take roughly 0.75%. Material for sequencing was Tregs sorted from blood. The receptor source for this set is a human donor in good health.

V and J are TRBV6-5 and TRBJ2-1; 10 positions agree with TRBD2. Germline values: CDR1 MNHEY, CDR2 SVGAGI. The CDR3 spans 15 residues. Trimming took 0 bases from V and 15 from J; bases not matched to a gene: 11. CDR3 sequence (DNA): TGTGCCAGCAGTTACTCGAGAGCGGGGGGGCTCTTGGCGTTCTTC. It specifies CASSYSRAGGLLAFF.

The rearrangement joins TRBV11-2 to TRBJ1-3; D is unclear. CDR3 length: 13 residues. CDR1 and CDR2 (germline): SGHAT, FQNNGV. V was pared by 2 bases and J by 3 bases, with 5 bases between. CDR3 residues: CASSLIDGNTIYF. The CDR3 DNA reads TGTGCCAGCAGCTTAATCGATGGAAACACCATATATTTT.

The chain joins TRBV5-4 to TRBJ2-3; unclear D gene. The CDR3 consists of 14 residues. The V gene's germline CDR1 is SGHNT and CDR2 YYREEE (reference sequence). V was pared by 2 bases and J by 2 bases, with 9 bases between. CDR3 bases: TGTGCCAGCAGCTTCGGACCAACCACAGATACGCAGTATTTT. Translated, it gives CASSFGPTTDTQYF.

The V call is TRBV28, the J call TRBJ1-1; D is undetermined. CDR1 and CDR2 from the germline V gene are MDHEN and SYDVKM. The CDR3 runs 12 residues. The V gene lost 1 base and the J gene lost 3 bases, with 3 bases spanning the gap. The CDR3 reads CASSLSYTEAFF. CDR3 DNA: TGTGCCAGCAGTTTATCGTACACTGAAGCTTTCTTT.

The rearrangement links TRBV5-6 to TRBJ2-7, with D possibly being TRBD1 or TRBD2 (5 bases each). CDR3 length equals 12 residues. From germline, CDR1 is SGHDT and CDR2 YYEEEE. With 3 bases removed from V and 4 bases from J, the gap between germline ends came to 8 bases. The CDR3 region is CASSWGTYEQYF. The CDR3 coding sequence is TGTGCCAGCAGCTGGGGGACGTACGAGCAGTACTTC. Full variable domain (outside the CDR3, taken from reference TRBV5-6 and TRBJ2-7): DAGVTQSPTHLIKTRGQQVTLRCSPKSGHDTVSWYQQALGQGPQFIFQYYEEEERQRGNFPDRFSGHQFPNYSSELNVNALLLGDSALYLCASSWGTYEQYFGPGTRLTVT.

J is TRBJ2-2 and V is TRBV5-1; TRBD2 is a possible D gene (7 bases). Germline V gene lookup returns CDR1 SGHRS and CDR2 YFSETQ. Trimming left V 4 bases short and J 5 bases short, with 12 bases between. There are 14 residues in the CDR3. Here the CDR3 reads CASSAGGPTGELFF. The CDR3 nucleotides read TGCGCCAGCAGCGCCGGGGGGCCTACCGGGGAGCTGTTTTTT.

The rearrangement links TRBV27 to TRBJ1-1; D unresolved. In germline, CDR1 is MNHEY, CDR2 SMNVEV (reference sequence). V was pared by 11 bases and J by 4 bases, with 17 bases between. The CDR3 contains 13 residues. In nucleotides, the CDR3 is TGTGCCGCGAGGAGGGTAGGGAGCACTGAAGCTTTCTTT. Protein: CAARRVGSTEAFF.

This chain connects TRBV2 to TRBJ2-3; D remains unclear. This CDR3 has 12 amino acids. Germline V lookup: CDR1 SNHLY, CDR2 FYNNEI. V was cut by 6 bases and J by 7 bases, with 11 bases left in between. DNA for the CDR3: TGTGCCAGCAGCATTCTCGGAAATACGCAGTATTTT. Translated: CASSILGNTQYF.

The genes are TRBV27 and TRBJ2-1; no firm D call. The CDR3 contains 13 residues. Trimming stripped 10 bases from V and 4 bases from J, with 14 bases between. CDR1 is MNHEY, CDR2 SMNVEV, per germline (reference sequence). CDR3 sequence: CATATEVYNEQFF. The CDR3 DNA follows: TGTGCCACCGCTACTGAGGTATACAATGAGCAGTTCTTC.

This chain links TRBV5-1 with TRBJ2-1; 10 bases map to TRBD2. This CDR3 spans 16 amino acids. The V segment lost 0 bases and the J segment 7 bases; nucleotides outside the gene matches: 7. Germline V lookup: CDR1 SGHRS, CDR2 YFSETQ. The CDR3, as DNA: TGCGCCAGCAGCTTGGCGATAGCGGGGGGCCCGAATGAGCAGTTCTTC. Translated, it gives CASSLAIAGGPNEQFF. Using reference TRBV5-1 and TRBJ2-1 for the parts outside the CDR3, the full variable domain is KAGVTQTPRYLIKTRGQQVTLSCSPISGHRSVSWYQQTPGQGLQFLFEYFSETQRNKGNFPGRFSGRQFSNSRSEMNVSTLELGDSALYLCASSLAIAGGPNEQFFGPGTRLTVL.

The chain links TRBV18 to TRBJ2-1; TRBD1 might be the D (5 bases). This CDR3 is 16 amino acids long. CDR1 and CDR2 (germline): KGHSH, LQKENI. V shed 0 bases and J shed 2 bases, with 11 bases lying between them. The chain's CDR3 is CASSPPLRGPYNEQFF. The DNA for the CDR3 is TGTGCCAGCTCACCACCGTTAAGGGGTCCCTACAATGAGCAGTTCTTC.

The rearrangement joins TRBV14 to TRBJ2-6, with D possibly matching TRBD1 (5 bases). The V gene lost 4 bases and the J gene lost 0 bases, with 13 bases spanning the gap. CDR3 size: 17 residues. Germline lookup yields CDR1 SGHDN and CDR2 FVKESK. The chain's CDR3 is CASSPWTSGSGANVLTF. The DNA of the CDR3 is TGTGCCAGCAGCCCTTGGACATCAGGCTCTGGGGCCAACGTCCTGACTTTC.

The chain carries TRBV9 and TRBJ2-1; D gene uncertain. Trimming stripped 0 bases from V and 0 bases from J, with 13 bases between. Germline V lookup: CDR1 SGDLS, CDR2 YYNGEE. The CDR3 is 17 residues long. As DNA, the CDR3 is TGTGCCAGCAGCGTAGGCTCTTCGGTGAGCTCCTACAATGAGCAGTTCTTC. Translating gives CASSVGSSVSSYNEQFF.

The chain recombines TRBV11-3 with TRBJ2-1; 7 bases are shared with TRBD1. V lost 6 bases, J lost 3 bases, and 8 bases stayed unmatched. The CDR3 is made up of 15 amino acids. Looked up from germline, CDR1 is SGHNT and CDR2 is YENEEA. CDR3 in DNA: TGTGCCAGCAGGCAAACAGGGGCGAGCTACAATGAGCAGTTCTTC. This encodes CASRQTGASYNEQFF. The full variable domain, rest sourced from reference TRBV11-3 and TRBJ2-1, is EAGVVQSPRYKIIEKKQPVAFWCNPISGHNTLYWYLQNLGQGPELLIRYENEEAVDDSQLPKDRFSAERLKGVDSTLKIQPAELGDSAVYLCASRQTGASYNEQFFGPGTRLTVL.